This TCR beta chain was retrieved from a study of T cell responses to AZD1222 COVID-19 vaccine. Broader study findings: Baseline serostatus was positive in only a handful of AZD1222 recipients.

With 0 bases removed from V and 3 bases from J, the gap between germline ends came to 15 bases. Germline V gene lookup returns CDR1 MNHEY and CDR2 SVGAGI. The CDR3 covers 16 residues. Here immunoSEQ multiplex PCR was the method, and the copy in TCRdb shows in-frame clones only, minus some. Here the sample spans about 88,000 clones, 85% to 90% being singletons. Regarding this clone: What it binds is not known.

The rearrangement uses TRBV6-5 and TRBJ2-7, with a tentative D call TRBD2 (6 bases). This TCR was recovered from an adult in good health. The sequencing used peripheral blood, collected on day 0 of AZD1222 vaccination. CDR3 nucleotide sequence: TGTGCCAGCAGTTACTCGCTGGGGGGTGGTTTCTACGAGCAGTACTTC. Amino acids: CASSYSLGGGFYEQYF.